Shown below are 18 T cell receptor beta chains from a single sample sequenced in a study of cytomegalovirus exposure and HLA in healthy donors. With 60 Vbeta and 13 Jbeta primers, the PCR was carried out. Sequencing was performed with immunoSEQ multiplex PCR; in TCRdb, only in-frame clones are kept and a portion is missing. The profile shows approximately 110,000 clones, about 73% of them singletons. The sequenced sample was PBMCs. Receptor source: a woman aged 40 to 50 in good health and CMV-seronegative.

Concerning this clone: Other DNA sequences in this sample translate to the same CDR3. V is TRBV18 and J is TRBJ2-7, with 9 bases that match TRBD1. The CDR3 spans 13 residues. V shed 3 bases and J 7 bases; nucleotides not matched to a gene: 4. The germline gives CDR1 KGHSH, CDR2 LQKENI. This chain's CDR3 is CASSPRDREEQYF. In DNA, the CDR3 is TGTGCCAGCTCACCCCGGGACAGGGAGGAGCAGTACTTC.

V gene TRBV2 combines with J gene TRBJ2-3, with D maybe TRBD1 (5 bases). Germline V gene lookup returns CDR1 SNHLY and CDR2 FYNNEI. The V end lost 0 bases, the J end lost 2 bases, and 9 bases lay between the germline ends. CDR3 size: 15 residues. CDR3 bases: TGTGCCAGCAGTGAAGCTGGGGCAGACACAGATACGCAGTATTTT. The encoded protein is CASSEAGADTDTQYF.

This rearrangement joins TRBV2 to TRBJ2-1, with D possibly matching TRBD1 (7 bases). With 6 bases removed from V and 11 bases from J, the gap between germline ends came to 17 bases. The CDR3 spans 13 residues. Germline lookup yields CDR1 SNHLY and CDR2 FYNNEI. The CDR3 region is CASSPGGTVKQFF. CDR3 in DNA: TGTGCCAGCAGCCCAGGAGGGACAGTGAAGCAGTTCTTC.

The rearrangement joins TRBV5-1 to TRBJ2-1; 15 bases agree with TRBD2. Germline V gene data show CDR1 as SGHRS and CDR2 as YFSETQ. The CDR3 is 18 amino acids. V shed 7 bases, J shed 8 bases, and the junction held 16 bases outside the gene matches. The CDR3 loop is CASFRGEPGLAGGHEQFF. The CDR3 nucleotides are TGCGCCAGCTTCCGTGGGGAACCGGGACTAGCGGGAGGCCATGAGCAGTTCTTC.

This clone is a singleton in its sample. The chain is built from TRBV6-6 and TRBJ2-5; 8 nucleotides agree with TRBD1. Germline loops: CDR1 MNHNY, CDR2 SVGAGI (reference sequence). The CDR3 is 12 amino acids. Unmatched junction bases numbered 6, after V lost 10 bases and J lost 5 bases. CDR3 protein: CAIGQGGETQYF. CDR3 in DNA: TGTGCCATCGGACAGGGTGGGGAGACCCAGTACTTC.

This chain uses TRBV6-5 with TRBJ2-7; 8 positions agree with TRBD1. Germline V lookup: CDR1 MNHEY, CDR2 SVGAGI. Losses at the gene ends were 2 bases for V and 3 bases for J; bases not matched to a gene: 6. The CDR3 sequence is 15 residues long. DNA of the CDR3: TGTGCCAGCAGTTACCAGGGGGCGAGGGACTACGAGCAGTACTTC. As protein: CASSYQGARDYEQYF.

CDR3 protein: CASSPGQPNYGYTF. The CDR3 DNA reads as TGTGCCAGCAGCCCGGGACAGCCCAACTATGGCTACACCTTC. This sequence joins TRBV4-2 and TRBJ1-2, with 7 nucleotides matching TRBD1. There are 14 residues in the CDR3. The V gene's germline CDR1 is LGHNA and CDR2 YNFKEQ. V trimming: 4 bases; J trimming: 2 bases; junction bases outside the gene matches: 4.

The chain links TRBV19 to TRBJ2-5; 7 nucleotides agree with TRBD1. V shed 5 bases, J shed 2 bases, and the junction held 8 bases outside the gene matches. CDR1 LNHDA and CDR2 SQIVND come from the germline V gene (reference sequence). The CDR3 extends over 15 amino acids. The CDR3 reads CASSAFRDSQETQYF. CDR3 coding DNA: TGTGCCAGTAGTGCGTTCCGGGACAGTCAAGAGACCCAGTACTTC. Full variable domain (outside the CDR3, taken from reference TRBV19 and TRBJ2-5): DGGITQSPKYLFRKEGQNVTLSCEQNLNHDAMYWYRQDPGQGLRLIYYSQIVNDFQKGDIAEGYSVSREKKESFPLTVTSAQKNPTAFYLCASSAFRDSQETQYFGPGTRLLVL.

The chain couples TRBV27 to TRBJ1-2; D unclear. The ends were cut back, 4 bases at V and 1 base at J, with 7 bases in the middle. The CDR3 contains 13 residues. The V gene's germline CDR1 is MNHEY and CDR2 SMNVEV (reference sequence). The CDR3 DNA is TGTGCCAGCAGTTCAGGCAATAACTATGGCTACACCTTC. Translating gives CASSSGNNYGYTF.

The V gene is TRBV19, the J gene TRBJ2-6, with D perhaps TRBD1 (5 bases). The CDR3 is 16 residues long. Germline V gives CDR1 LNHDA, CDR2 SQIVND (reference sequence). Trimming left V 5 bases short and J 2 bases short, with 13 bases between. The CDR3 region has the DNA TGTGCCAGTAGTCGCTCCAGGGAAGCTGGGGCCAACGTCCTGACTTTC. Amino acid sequence: CASSRSREAGANVLTF.

The chain couples TRBV5-1 to TRBJ2-1; TRBD2 aligns across 9 bases. J was trimmed by 3 bases and V by 4 bases; bases with no gene match: 5. Germline lookup yields CDR1 SGHRS and CDR2 YFSETQ. This CDR3 comprises 15 residues. The DNA of the CDR3 is TGCGCCAGCAGCAATGGACTAGCGCTCTACAATGAGCAGTTCTTC. Translating gives CASSNGLALYNEQFF.

The chain recombines TRBV28 with TRBJ1-5, with D possibly TRBD1 on 5 matching bases. The V gene's germline CDR1 is MDHEN and CDR2 SYDVKM. V was trimmed by 7 bases and J by 1 base, leaving 17 bases between them. This CDR3 spans 16 amino acids. As DNA, the CDR3 is TGTGCCAGCAAGAAAGGGGAGCGGGGGAGCAATCAGCCCCAGCATTTT. Its translation: CASKKGERGSNQPQHF.

V gene TRBV19 combines with J gene TRBJ1-1, with D possibly matching TRBD1 (6 bases). CDR3 length: 14 amino acids. Germline lookup yields CDR1 LNHDA and CDR2 SQIVND (reference sequence). Trimming removed 5 bases at V and 2 bases at J, with 12 bases between. Here the CDR3 DNA reads TGTGCCAGTAGTGAAACAGGGTCCAACACTGAAGCTTTCTTT. Its translation: CASSETGSNTEAFF.

This rearrangement joins TRBV7-3 to TRBJ1-2, with 7 bases lining up with TRBD1. The germline CDR1 and CDR2 sequences are SGHTA and FQGTGA. The junction had 3 bases not matched to a gene; V was cut back by 5 bases and J by 3 bases. CDR3 length: 13 residues. The CDR3 sequence: CASSPGTDYGYTF. The DNA for the CDR3 is TGTGCCAGCAGCCCCGGGACAGACTATGGCTACACCTTC.

V usage is TRBV5-1 and J usage is TRBJ2-7; perhaps TRBD2 as D (6 bases). V was cut by 0 bases and J by 4 bases, with 11 bases left in between. The V gene's germline CDR1 is SGHRS and CDR2 YFSETQ. The length of the CDR3 is 14 residues. This chain's CDR3 is CASSLGAGTYEQYF. The CDR3 DNA follows: TGCGCCAGCAGCTTGGGGGCAGGGACTTACGAGCAGTACTTC.

The rearrangement uses TRBV6-5 and TRBJ1-1; maybe TRBD1 (6 bases). Trimming took 5 bases from V and 6 from J, leaving 16 bases between them. The CDR3 contains 14 residues. Germline V gives CDR1 MNHEY, CDR2 SVGAGI. The CDR3 DNA reads TGTGCCAGCAGTGAAGGGGGATCCGGATCTGAAGCTTTCTTT. Its translation is CASSEGGSGSEAFF.

The chain links TRBV28 to TRBJ2-3, with D possibly matching TRBD1 (6 bases). CDR3 length equals 16 residues. With 2 bases removed from V and 1 base from J, the gap between germline ends came to 13 bases. The germline gives CDR1 MDHEN, CDR2 SYDVKM. In DNA, the CDR3 is TGTGCCAGCAGTTTAGGCCAGGGGCTGGGCACAGATACGCAGTATTTT. It codes for CASSLGQGLGTDTQYF.

V and J are TRBV7-2 and TRBJ2-1; 10 bases match TRBD2. The CDR3 contains 14 residues. Germline CDR1 reads SGHTA; CDR2 reads FQGNSA. The trim removed 5 bases at V and 7 bases at J, leaving 5 bases unmatched. CDR3 bases: TGTGCCAGCAGCACCGGACTAGCGGTTAATGAGCAGTTCTTC. Translated: CASSTGLAVNEQFF.